The 12 T cell receptor beta chains below were found in one sample sequenced in a study of T cell responses to AZD1222 COVID-19 vaccine. Sequencing was performed with immunoSEQ multiplex PCR; in TCRdb, only in-frame clones are kept and a portion is missing. Of about 53,000 clones listed, around 84% are singletons. Sequenced material: peripheral blood, taken on day 0 of AZD1222 vaccination. These TCRs come from an adult in good health.

This clone was seen only a few times. This chain uses TRBV9 with TRBJ2-5; TRBD1 or TRBD2 may be the D gene (6 bases each). CDR1 is SGDLS and CDR2 is YYNGEE in the germline V gene. Trimming took 4 bases from V and 2 from J, leaving 21 bases between them. CDR3 size: 17 residues. The CDR3 bases are TGTGCCAGCAGCCCGCGTCCGGGGGCCCTAAAGCAAGAGACCCAGTACTTC. It yields the protein CASSPRPGALKQETQYF.

The chain joins TRBV6-1 to TRBJ2-5, with D perhaps being TRBD1 or TRBD2 (5 bases each). Per germline, CDR1 MNHNS and CDR2 SASEGT. The CDR3 sequence is 16 residues long. V was trimmed by 3 bases and J by 2 bases, leaving 16 bases between them. CDR3 sequence: CASSDFGAILQETQYF. DNA of the CDR3: TGTGCCAGCAGTGATTTCGGGGCGATACTTCAAGAGACCCAGTACTTC.

The count of this clone is one. The chain recombines TRBV7-3 with TRBJ2-6; D might be TRBD1 (7 bases). Trimming removed 5 bases at V and 1 base at J, with 15 bases between. The CDR3 is made up of 17 amino acids. Germline CDR1 and CDR2: SGHTA and FQGTGA. The CDR3 bases are TGTGCCAGCAGCCCGGGGGACAGAGAATCTGGGGCCAACGTCCTGACTTTC. Its translation: CASSPGDRESGANVLTF.

The V and J genes are TRBV25-1 and TRBJ2-5; no firm D call. Germline V gene data show CDR1 as MGHDK and CDR2 as SYGVNS. V lost 5 bases, J lost 5 bases, and 15 bases lay in between. The CDR3 spans 14 residues. As DNA, the CDR3 is TGTGCCAGCAGTTTAATACCGGACGGTGAGACCCAGTACTTC. Amino acid sequence: CASSLIPDGETQYF.

This clone was found once. CDR3 coding DNA: TGTGCCAGCAGTGAACTAGCGGGAGGGCCAAGCCTCGGCGGGGAGCTGTTTTTT. Protein sequence: CASSELAGGPSLGGELFF. The chain carries TRBV6-1 and TRBJ2-2; 12 bases line up with TRBD2. Trimming removed 2 bases from V and 7 bases from J; junction bases left unmatched: 11. The CDR3 extends over 18 amino acids. Germline-derived CDR1 and CDR2 are MNHNS and SASEGT.

The chain is built from TRBV28 and TRBJ2-4; D is possibly TRBD2 (6 bases). Germline CDR1 and CDR2: MDHEN and SYDVKM. Trimming left V 8 bases short and J 2 bases short, with 13 bases between. The CDR3 consists of 14 residues. Written as DNA, the CDR3 is TGTGCCAGCGTTCCCGCGGGAACCAAAAACATTCAGTACTTC. Amino acids: CASVPAGTKNIQYF.

This clone was picked up one time. This rearrangement joins TRBV3-1 (or the pseudogene TRBV3-2) to TRBJ1-1, with TRBD1 matching over 7 bases. CDR3 size: 13 residues. Trimming cost V 5 bases and J 2 bases; bases outside gene matches: 2. Germline loops: CDR1 LGHDT, CDR2 YNNKEL (reference sequence). The CDR3 reads CASSDRVNTEAFF. The CDR3 DNA reads TGTGCCAGCAGCGACAGGGTAAACACTGAAGCTTTCTTT.

This clone was seen a single time. The chain couples TRBV5-1 to TRBJ2-7; no clear D gene. In germline, CDR1 is SGHRS, CDR2 YFSETQ. CDR3 length equals 13 residues. V lost 0 bases, J lost 3 bases, and 7 bases lay in between. The chain's CDR3 is CASSLVANYEQYF. In DNA form, the CDR3 reads TGCGCCAGCAGCTTGGTTGCTAACTACGAGCAGTACTTC.

The V and J genes are TRBV3-1 (or the pseudogene TRBV3-2) and TRBJ2-5; D remains ambiguous. CDR3 size: 14 residues. V was shortened by 0 bases and J by 5 bases, with 10 bases between the two germline ends. Germline lookup yields CDR1 LGHDT and CDR2 YNNKEL (reference sequence). The DNA of the CDR3 is TGTGCCAGCAGCCAAGAGTCGGTGAGGGAGACCCAGTACTTC. It is translated as CASSQESVRETQYF.

The rearrangement links TRBV11-1 to TRBJ2-3; 8 positions match TRBD2. V dropped 5 bases and J dropped 2; count of bases not matched to a gene: 9. The CDR3 length is 16 residues. Per germline, CDR1 SGHAT and CDR2 FQDESV (reference sequence). The CDR3 DNA follows: TGTGCCAGCAGCATCGAGATAGCGGGGTTCACAGATACGCAGTATTTT. It codes for CASSIEIAGFTDTQYF.

The chain uses TRBV5-4 and TRBJ2-7; 10 bases match TRBD1. The V and J ends lost 9 bases and 4 bases, in that order; junction bases with no gene match: 4. Germline V gene data show CDR1 as SGHNT and CDR2 as YYREEE (reference sequence). There are 12 residues in the CDR3. CDR3 in amino acids: CATGTGDYEQYF. The CDR3 nucleotides are TGTGCCACCGGGACAGGGGATTACGAGCAGTACTTC. The full variable domain, completed using reference TRBV5-4 and TRBJ2-7, is ETGVTQSPTHLIKTRGQQVTLRCSSQSGHNTVSWYQQALGQGPQFIFQYYREEENGRGNFPPRFSGLQFPNYSSELNVNALELDDSALYLCATGTGDYEQYFGPGTRLTVT.

The chain combines TRBV7-9 with TRBJ1-1; tentatively, D is TRBD1 (6 bases). The CDR3 spans 14 residues. The germline CDR1 and CDR2 sequences are SEHNR and FQNEAQ (reference sequence). The V and J ends lost 6 bases and 6 bases respectively, with 17 bases between them. CDR3 loop: CASRPEWGAAEAFF. The CDR3 DNA follows: TGTGCCAGCAGACCAGAGTGGGGGGCGGCTGAAGCTTTCTTT.